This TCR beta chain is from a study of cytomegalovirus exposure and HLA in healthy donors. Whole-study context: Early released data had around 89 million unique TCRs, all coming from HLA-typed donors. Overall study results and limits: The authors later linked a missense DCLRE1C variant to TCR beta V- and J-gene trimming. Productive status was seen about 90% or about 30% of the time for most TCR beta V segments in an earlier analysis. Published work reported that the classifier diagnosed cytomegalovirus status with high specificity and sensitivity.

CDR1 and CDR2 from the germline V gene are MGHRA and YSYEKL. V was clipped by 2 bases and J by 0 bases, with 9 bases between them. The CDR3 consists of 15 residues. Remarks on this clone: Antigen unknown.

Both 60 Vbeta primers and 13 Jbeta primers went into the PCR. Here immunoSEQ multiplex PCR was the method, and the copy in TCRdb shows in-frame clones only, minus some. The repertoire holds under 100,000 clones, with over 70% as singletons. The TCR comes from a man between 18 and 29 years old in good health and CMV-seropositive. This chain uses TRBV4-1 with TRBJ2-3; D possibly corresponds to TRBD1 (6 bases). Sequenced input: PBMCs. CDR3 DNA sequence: TGCGCCAGCAGCCAATTGGACAGTAGCACAGATACGCAGTATTTT. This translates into CASSQLDSSTDTQYF.